This TCR beta chain was sequenced for a study of cytomegalovirus exposure and HLA in healthy donors. Study as a whole: The 120 or so validation repertoires used a platform that matched the one used for the 666 first-cohort repertoires, as a later analysis reported.

In the case of this clone: What it binds is not known.

Repertoires were generated with immunoSEQ multiplex PCR, while TCRdb's copy carries only in-frame clones and drops some. The data show about 160,000 clones, with around nine tenths seen just once and 4.2% held by the top ten. Among the 100 to 150 subjects of the validation cohort, separate from the 666-subject first cohort, were the donors. Broader study findings: Some TCR beta chains (roughly 160 of them) were listed as cytomegalovirus-associated.

Trimming took 8 bases from V and 4 from J; bases not matched to a gene: 1. There are 14 residues in the CDR3. CDR1 and CDR2 from the germline V gene are MNHNY and SVGAGI (reference sequence). The sample taken for sequencing was PBMCs. The chain employs TRBV6-6 and TRBJ2-1; 14 bases map to TRBD2. This sequence originates from a man aged 18 to 30 in good health and CMV-seropositive. In nucleotides, the CDR3 is TGTGCCAGCGGACTAGCGGGAGGTTACAATGAGCAGTTCTTC. This encodes CASGLAGGYNEQFF.